This paragraph covers one T cell receptor beta chain sequence. The entry originates in a study of blood T cell repertoires in COVID-19. Across the study: The study drew acute and convalescent COVID-19 samples from the United States, Italy and Spain. From T cells, B-cell-depleted T cells, or PBMCs came the material, which was cDNA or gDNA.

In the original processing: Estimation of nucleated cell counts was performed using reference gene primer amplification. The assay was immunoSEQ multiplex PCR, and TCRdb's table has in-frame clones only and misses some. V and J calls plus clone size are reproduced from that table; the DNA served to infer D and trimming. Of roughly 92,000 clones in the sample, about nine tenths were seen once. Trimming removed 6 bases from V and 2 bases from J, with 10 bases in between. The CDR3 totals 13 residues. Germline CDR1 and CDR2: MNHEY and SVGAGI. This TCR derives from a woman aged 80 or over with acute or convalescent COVID-19. The rearrangement links TRBV6-5 to TRBJ1-1; D uncertain. The sample comprised peripheral blood. The CDR3 loop reads CASRFVGNTEAFF. The CDR3 nucleotides are TGTGCCAGCAGGTTCGTGGGCAACACTGAAGCTTTCTTT.